This TCR beta chain was sequenced for a study of cytomegalovirus exposure and HLA in healthy donors. Study in general: Per a later analysis, the approximately 620 first-cohort and some 130 validation repertoires shared one platform.

Assay used: immunoSEQ multiplex PCR; TCRdb lists only in-frame clones, some missing. The sample holds 120,000 or so clones; roughly 90% are singletons and the top ten take under 2%. Study-level findings and limits: Rarity characterized most TCR sequences, yet some public TCRs appeared in many donors. For cytomegalovirus status, the classifier reportedly gave diagnoses with high specificity and sensitivity. In vitro testing confirmed a few CMV-associated chains as specific for CMV antigens.

Germline V gene sequence: CDR1 SQVTM, CDR2 ANQGSEA. The CDR3 runs 16 residues. The V and J ends lost 4 bases and 6 bases, in that order; junction bases with no gene match: 15. Points on this clone: Its antigen is as yet unknown.

The chain recombines TRBV29-1 with TRBJ2-7, with 10 bases aligning to TRBD1. The material sequenced was PBMCs. The origin of this receptor is a woman aged 18-29 years in good health and CMV-seronegative. As DNA, the CDR3 is TGCAGCGTTGTATTGTGGGGTGGGGACAGGGGTCGCGAGCAGTACTTC. As protein: CSVVLWGGDRGREQYF.